Each of the 31 T cell receptor beta chains below was sequenced from the same sample in a study of prognosis after radiotherapy for stage I lung cancer. Genomic DNA served as the source from which two-round multiplex PCR generated TCR beta CDR3 amplicons. Primers targeting each individual TRBV and TRBJ gene were applied in first-round PCR. TCRdb reprocessed the multiplex PCR reads with MiXCR, giving one entry per CDR3 protein. The sample holds tens of thousands of distinct CDR3 sequences, around 24% seen once. The sample in question was PBMCs, obtained before or after stereotactic body radiation therapy (not recorded which). These receptors were collected from a donor over 45 with non-small cell lung cancer.

Turning to this clonotype: A far more abundant clone sits one base away, making this likely a read error. The V call is TRBV6-2 or TRBV6-3, the J call TRBJ2-1; D gene uncertain. This CDR3 has 10 amino acids. CDR1 and CDR2 from the germline V gene are MNHEY and SVGEGT. The CDR3 DNA reads TGTGCCTGCAGCTACAATGAGCAGTTCTTC. Its translation is CACSYNEQFF.

This clonotype was seen many times. The chain combines TRBV5-1 with TRBJ2-7, with 7 positions matching TRBD2. The CDR3 is made up of 16 amino acids. The J segment lost 0 bases and the V segment lost 4 bases, leaving 10 bases of the junction unmatched. Germline CDR1 reads SGHRS; CDR2 reads YFSETQ. In DNA, the CDR3 is TGCGCCAGCAGCACTGGAGCGGGACCCTACTCCTACGAGCAGTACTTC. This codes for CASSTGAGPYSYEQYF.

This clonotype is medium-sized (0.01 to 0.1%) within its sample. The chain couples TRBV20-1 to TRBJ2-7; the D gene is possibly TRBD2 (5 bases). The germline V gene encodes CDR1 DFQATT and CDR2 SNEGSKA (reference sequence). This CDR3 comprises 15 residues. The CDR3 region is CSPGKGFEGTYEQYF. The CDR3, as DNA: TGCAGCCCGGGAAAAGGGTTTGAAGGAACCTACGAGCAGTACTTC.

As for this clonotype: An end of the junction does not agree with germline; a read error may underlie this. The chain uses TRBV6-1 and TRBJ2-1, with 14 positions matching TRBD2. The CDR3 extends over 16 amino acids. The germline V gene has CDR1 MNHNS and CDR2 SASEGT. The CDR3 loop is CASIMTSGRALNGQFF. DNA for the CDR3: TGTGCCAGCATCATGACTAGCGGGAGGGCACTCAATGGGCAGTTCTTC.

This clonotype was seen many times. The genes are TRBV15 and TRBJ2-2; 14 bases match TRBD2. From germline, CDR1 is LNHNV and CDR2 YYDKDF (reference sequence). Germline trimming cut 1 base from V and 13 bases from J; bases unmatched to any gene: 11. This CDR3 has 17 residues. CDR3 DNA sequence: TGTGCCACCAGCAGAGGCCCAGCGGGACTAGCGGGAGTTGGGCTGTTTTTT. The encoded protein is CATSRGPAGLAGVGLFF.

In this sample, this clonotype turned up many times. This chain uses TRBV20-1 with TRBJ1-2; D is uncertain. Trimming took 3 bases from V and 0 from J, leaving 14 bases between them. CDR1 and CDR2 (germline): DFQATT, SNEGSKA (reference sequence). The CDR3 is 15 residues long. The CDR3 bases are TGCAGTGCTAGTCGGATGGCAACAGCTAACTATGGCTACACCTTC. Protein sequence: CSASRMATANYGYTF.

This clonotype was seen repeatedly, ten times or more. The J gene is TRBJ1-1, the V gene TRBV19; 7 positions agree with TRBD1. Germline CDR1 and CDR2: LNHDA and SQIVND (reference sequence). Losses at the gene ends were 4 bases for V and 7 bases for J; bases not matched to a gene: 6. This CDR3 contains 13 residues. This CDR3 is CASSREGQNEAFF. DNA of the CDR3: TGTGCCAGTAGTAGAGAGGGACAGAATGAAGCTTTCTTT. The entire variable domain, with the rest obtained from reference TRBV19 and TRBJ1-1, is as follows: DGGITQSPKYLFRKEGQNVTLSCEQNLNHDAMYWYRQDPGQGLRLIYYSQIVNDFQKGDIAEGYSVSREKKESFPLTVTSAQKNPTAFYLCASSREGQNEAFFGQGTRLTVV.

The table lists this clonotype with many counts. The chain couples TRBV9 to TRBJ1-4; TRBD1 is a possible D gene (5 bases). The CDR3 is made up of 15 amino acids. Germline V gene lookup returns CDR1 SGDLS and CDR2 YYNGEE. V was shortened by 4 bases and J by 7 bases, with 17 bases between the two germline ends. CDR3 sequence (DNA): TGTGCCAGCAGCCCCTCCCCGGGGCCTTTTGAAAAACTGTTTTTT. It translates to CASSPSPGPFEKLFF.

Regarding this clonotype: A read error is possible here, since a much larger clone lies one base away. The chain combines TRBV6-4 with TRBJ2-6, with a possible D match to TRBD1 (6 bases). CDR3 length: 14 amino acids. Trimming pared 5 bases from V and 2 bases from J, leaving 7 bases between. From germline, CDR1 is MRHNA and CDR2 SNTAGT. The chain's CDR3 is CASSYRAGANVLTF. DNA of the CDR3: TGTGCCAGCAGTTACAGGGCTGGGGCCAACGTCCTGACTTTC.

In regard to this clonotype: A much larger clone is a single base away; this may be a read error. The chain links TRBV5-1 to TRBJ1-2; 7 bases align to TRBD1. The V gene end was trimmed by 0 bases and the J gene end by 5 bases; junction bases not matched to a gene: 4. CDR3 length: 14 amino acids. Germline CDR1 is SGHRS and CDR2 is YFSETQ. CDR3 DNA: TGCGCCAGCAGCTTGGGGGGGACAGTGTATGGCTACACCTTC. Protein product: CASSLGGTVYGYTF.

On this clonotype: A much larger clonotype is one base distant, so this may be a read error. Here the CDR3 DNA reads TGTGCCACCAGCCAAGATTGGGGAAGTGGCTACACCTTC. Protein product: CATSQDWGSGYTF. V gene TRBV3-1 combines with J gene TRBJ1-2, with no clear D. The V gene's germline CDR1 is LGHDT and CDR2 YNNKEL (reference sequence). The length of the CDR3 is 13 residues.

This clonotype was detected ten times or more. J is TRBJ2-7 and V is TRBV7-3; TRBD2 aligns across 9 bases. The CDR3 has 15 residues. Germline CDR1 and CDR2: SGHTA and FQGTGA. J was trimmed by 0 bases and V by 5 bases; bases with no gene match: 5. This chain's CDR3 is CASSRPGLASYEQYF. For the CDR3, the DNA is TGTGCCAGCAGCAGACCGGGACTAGCCTCCTACGAGCAGTACTTC.

This clonotype was seen ten or more times. The rearrangement uses TRBV28 and TRBJ1-6; maybe TRBD1 (6 bases). V gave up 5 bases and J gave up 7 bases, with 12 bases separating them. The germline CDR1 and CDR2 sequences are MDHEN and SYDVKM. This CDR3 has 14 amino acids. CDR3 DNA: TGTGCCAGCAGTCCGTACAGGGTCAATTCACCCCTCCACTTT. Protein product: CASSPYRVNSPLHF. The full variable domain, completed using reference TRBV28 and TRBJ1-6, is DVKVTQSSRYLVKRTGEKVFLECVQDMDHENMFWYRQDPGLGLRLIYFSYDVKMKEKGDIPEGYSVSREKKERFSLILESASTNQTSMYLCASSPYRVNSPLHFGNGTRLTVT.

There are many counts of this clonotype. The gene calls are TRBV30 and TRBJ1-2, with 9 bases aligning to TRBD1. V was pared by 2 bases and J by 12 bases, with 10 bases of the junction left unmatched. Germline CDR1 and CDR2: GTSNPN and SVGIG (reference sequence). The CDR3 has 13 amino acids. The CDR3 sequence: CAWSRGQGGEDTF. Here the CDR3 DNA reads TGTGCCTGGAGTCGGGGACAGGGTGGTGAGGACACCTTC. Filled out from reference TRBV30 and TRBJ1-2, the complete variable domain reads SQTIHQWPATLVQPVGSPLSLECTVEGTSNPNLYWYRQAAGRGLQLLFYSVGIGQISSEVPQNLSASRPQDRQFILSSKKLLLSDSGFYLCAWSRGQGGEDTFGSGTRLTVV.

The chain carries TRBV20-1 and TRBJ2-3; 9 bases map to TRBD2. With 4 bases clipped from V and 4 bases from J, the junction kept 3 bases outside the gene matches. Germline assignment: CDR1 DFQATT and CDR2 SNEGSKA (reference sequence). This CDR3 region has 13 residues. CDR3 loop: CSATGGGADTQYF. The CDR3 DNA sequence: TGCAGTGCTACGGGCGGGGGGGCAGATACGCAGTATTTT.

This clonotype was counted many times. This chain links TRBV9 with TRBJ1-4, with TRBD1 matching over 12 bases. CDR3 size: 18 residues. CDR1 SGDLS and CDR2 YYNGEE come from the germline V gene. The trim removed 0 bases at V and 3 bases at J, leaving 6 bases unmatched. The CDR3 loop is CASSVAGDRGRANEKLFF. As DNA, the CDR3 is TGTGCCAGCAGCGTAGCTGGGGACAGGGGGCGGGCTAATGAAAAACTGTTTTTT.

V gene TRBV5-4 combines with J gene TRBJ1-4; D gene uncertain. V was clipped by 7 bases and J by 8 bases, with 21 bases between them. This CDR3 contains 15 residues. CDR1 and CDR2 from the germline V gene are SGHNT and YYREEE (reference sequence). The CDR3 DNA is TGTGCCAGCGGCCTCGGTGGGAGCCGAAGCGAAAAACTGTTTTTT. The encoded protein is CASGLGGSRSEKLFF.

This clonotype was recorded many times. This chain links TRBV4-2 with TRBJ2-1; the match to TRBD2 covers 10 bases. After removal of 1 base from V and 11 bases from J, the junction contained 8 bases not matched to a gene. The germline V gene has CDR1 LGHNA and CDR2 YNFKEQ. The CDR3 is 15 amino acids. The CDR3 loop reads CASSQAAGLAEKQFF. In DNA form, the CDR3 reads TGTGCCAGCAGCCAAGCCGCCGGACTAGCGGAGAAGCAGTTCTTC.

In this sample, this clonotype turned up many times. The chain recombines TRBV4-1 with TRBJ2-6; D is perhaps TRBD1 (5 bases). The V end was cut by 9 bases, the J end by 3 bases, with 9 bases between. The CDR3 consists of 13 residues. The V gene's germline CDR1 is MGHRA and CDR2 YSYEKL. CDR3 region: CASRGFGANVLTF. In DNA form, the CDR3 reads TGCGCCAGTAGGGGTTTTGGGGCCAACGTCCTGACTTTC.

At least ten counts were recorded for this clonotype. The chain joins TRBV28 to TRBJ2-1, with D possibly TRBD2 on 6 matching bases. The CDR3 is 15 residues long. V lost 2 bases and J 3 bases, leaving 11 bases between the germline ends. The germline CDR1 and CDR2 sequences are MDHEN and SYDVKM. CDR3 region: CASSLGGSYYNEQFF. CDR3 bases: TGTGCCAGCAGTTTAGGAGGGAGCTACTACAATGAGCAGTTCTTC.

This clonotype was observed many times. This chain connects TRBV9 to TRBJ1-4; 7 nucleotides line up with TRBD1. Looked up from germline, CDR1 is SGDLS and CDR2 is YYNGEE. The CDR3 runs 15 residues. Trimming took 4 bases from V and 8 from J; bases not matched to a gene: 11. CDR3 nucleotide sequence: TGTGCCAGCAGCCTTAGAAGGGGGCGAGAGGAAAAACTGTTTTTT. Encoded protein: CASSLRRGREEKLFF.

This clonotype has at least ten counts. This chain links TRBV7-3 with TRBJ2-3; D is ambiguous. The V end was cut by 5 bases, the J end by 6 bases, with 12 bases between. The germline V gene encodes CDR1 SGHTA and CDR2 FQGTGA. This CDR3 has 13 residues. CDR3 nucleotide sequence: TGTGCCAGCAGCCCCTCCCTCGGGGATACGCAGTATTTT. This translates into CASSPSLGDTQYF. Filled out from reference TRBV7-3 and TRBJ2-3, the complete variable domain reads GAGVSQTPSNKVTEKGKYVELRCDPISGHTALYWYRQSLGQGPEFLIYFQGTGAADDSGLPNDRFFAVRPEGSVSTLKIQRTERGDSAVYLCASSPSLGDTQYFGPGTRLTVL.

This clonotype came up many times. The chain carries TRBV27 and TRBJ2-5; no definite D call. The ends were cut back, 3 bases at V and 4 bases at J, with 3 bases in the middle. The CDR3 covers 11 residues. The germline V gene encodes CDR1 MNHEY and CDR2 SMNVEV (reference sequence). The CDR3 DNA reads as TGTGCCAGCAGTTTTAGAGAGACCCAGTACTTC. It is translated as CASSFRETQYF.

This clonotype was recorded at least ten times. The V and J genes are TRBV7-8 and TRBJ1-2, with D possibly matching TRBD1 (5 bases). The germline V and J ends were trimmed by 5 bases and 7 bases, with 14 bases remaining between them. The CDR3 is made up of 13 amino acids. The germline V gene encodes CDR1 SGHVS and CDR2 FQNEAQ. This CDR3 reads CASSPGRGSGYTF. CDR3 coding DNA: TGTGCCAGCAGCCCCGGCCGGGGCTCTGGCTACACCTTC.

V is TRBV20-1 and J is TRBJ1-6; 8 positions match TRBD1. Germline V lookup: CDR1 DFQATT, CDR2 SNEGSKA (reference sequence). The trim removed 5 bases at V and 10 bases at J, leaving 4 bases unmatched. The CDR3 length is 12 residues. This chain's CDR3 is CSASRTGSPLHF. CDR3 nucleotides: TGCAGTGCTTCGAGGACAGGGTCACCCCTCCACTTT.

This clonotype was observed a handful of times. The chain combines TRBV11-2 with TRBJ2-3, with D hard to call. The CDR3 loop spans 20 amino acids. The ends were cut back, 1 base at V and 0 bases at J, with 23 bases in the middle. Germline CDR1 reads SGHAT; CDR2 reads FQNNGV. CDR3 nucleotide sequence: TGTGCCAGCAGCTTAGTTGGGCGCCCAAAGATGTATACTAGCACAGATACGCAGTATTTT. Translation gives CASSLVGRPKMYTSTDTQYF.

The V call is TRBV5-4, the J call TRBJ2-7, with D possibly matching TRBD2 (5 bases). The CDR3 is 14 amino acids. V gave up 6 bases and J gave up 5 bases, with 18 bases separating them. Germline CDR1 reads SGHNT; CDR2 reads YYREEE (reference sequence). CDR3 in amino acids: CASNPSARGNEQYF. The CDR3 DNA sequence: TGTGCCAGCAACCCGTCCGCCCGGGGTAACGAGCAGTACTTC.

In regard to this clonotype: Given a much more abundant clone one base away, this may be a read error. The CDR3 sequence is CASSPDQETLYF. As DNA, the CDR3 is TGTGCCAGCTCACCAGACCAAGAGACCCTGTACTTC. The chain joins TRBV18 to TRBJ2-5; D ambiguous. The germline V gene has CDR1 KGHSH and CDR2 LQKENI. This CDR3 region has 12 residues.

On this clonotype itself: Given a much more abundant clone one base away, this may be a read error. This sequence joins TRBV6-9 and TRBJ1-4; D not resolved. This CDR3 has 16 residues. V lost 3 bases, J lost 8 bases, and 19 bases lay in between. In germline, CDR1 is MNHGY, CDR2 SVAAGI. The CDR3 protein is CASSYSLQWFSEKLFF. CDR3 nucleotide sequence: TGTGCCAGCAGTTACTCTCTACAGTGGTTTAGCGAAAAACTGTTTTTT.

Concerning this clonotype itself: A much larger clone differs by one base, so this may be a read error. No conserved phenylalanine or tryptophan ends this CDR3, so it is likely a read error. The V gene is TRBV20-1, the J gene TRBJ2-5; no reliable D call. CDR1 and CDR2 (germline): DFQATT, SNEGSKA (reference sequence). With 3 bases removed from V and 7 bases from J, the gap between germline ends came to 18 bases. This CDR3 is 14 amino acids long. The CDR3 nucleotides are TGCAGTGCTAGCCGGGTCCTCTTCGAAGGGACCCAGTACTCC. Translating gives CSASRVLFEGTQYS.

Points on this clonotype: Just one base apart from a much larger clone, this may be a read error. The CDR3 sequence is CSAKYAGAVNTGELFF. For the CDR3, the DNA is TGCAGTGCTAAGTATGCAGGGGCGGTGAACACCGGGGAGCTGTTTTTT. The chain employs TRBV20-1 and TRBJ2-2; TRBD1 is a possible D gene (6 bases). The germline CDR1 and CDR2 sequences are DFQATT and SNEGSKA (reference sequence). Trimming stripped 4 bases from V and 1 base from J, with 16 bases between. The CDR3 totals 16 residues.